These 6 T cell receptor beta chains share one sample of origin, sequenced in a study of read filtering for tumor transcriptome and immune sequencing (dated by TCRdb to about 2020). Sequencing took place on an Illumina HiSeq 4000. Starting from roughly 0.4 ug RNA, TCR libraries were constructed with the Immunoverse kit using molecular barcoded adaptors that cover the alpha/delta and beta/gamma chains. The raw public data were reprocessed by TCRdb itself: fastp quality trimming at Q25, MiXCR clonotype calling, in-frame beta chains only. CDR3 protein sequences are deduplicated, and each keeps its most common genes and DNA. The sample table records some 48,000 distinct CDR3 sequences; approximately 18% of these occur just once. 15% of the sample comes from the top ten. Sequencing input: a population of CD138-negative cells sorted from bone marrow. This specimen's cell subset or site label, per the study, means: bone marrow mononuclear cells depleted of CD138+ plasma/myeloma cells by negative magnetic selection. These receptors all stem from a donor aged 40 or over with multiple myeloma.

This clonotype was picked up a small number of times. This CDR3 is CSARASLGQGRSQYF. The CDR3 nucleotides are TGCAGTGCTAGAGCCTCGCTCGGACAGGGACGTTCCCAGTACTTC. The chain couples TRBV20-1 to TRBJ2-5; 8 nucleotides match TRBD1. The ends lost 1 base at V and 9 bases at J; junction bases unmatched: 13. Germline CDR1 reads DFQATT; CDR2 reads SNEGSKA (reference sequence). This CDR3 contains 15 residues.

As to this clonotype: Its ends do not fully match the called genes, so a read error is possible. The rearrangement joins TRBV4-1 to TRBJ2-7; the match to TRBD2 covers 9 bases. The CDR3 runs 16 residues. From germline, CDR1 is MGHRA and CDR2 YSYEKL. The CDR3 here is CSSSQDDRGRAWEQYF. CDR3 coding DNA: TGCTCCAGCAGCCAAGACGACCGCGGGAGGGCGTGGGAGCAGTACTTC.

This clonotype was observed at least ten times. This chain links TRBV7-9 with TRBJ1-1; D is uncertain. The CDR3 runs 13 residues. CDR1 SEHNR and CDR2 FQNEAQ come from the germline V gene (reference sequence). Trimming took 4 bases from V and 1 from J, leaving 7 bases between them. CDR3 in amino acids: CASSSKQNTEAFF. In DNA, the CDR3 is TGTGCCAGCAGCTCAAAACAGAACACTGAAGCTTTCTTT.

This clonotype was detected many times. In DNA form, the CDR3 reads TGTGCCAGCAGTTTAGGAGGCGGAGCCGGGGAGCTGTTTTTT. Translation gives CASSLGGGAGELFF. The V call is TRBV12-3 or TRBV12-4, the J call TRBJ2-2; D gene uncertain. Trimming removed 1 base at V and 6 bases at J, with 9 bases between. CDR3 length: 14 residues.

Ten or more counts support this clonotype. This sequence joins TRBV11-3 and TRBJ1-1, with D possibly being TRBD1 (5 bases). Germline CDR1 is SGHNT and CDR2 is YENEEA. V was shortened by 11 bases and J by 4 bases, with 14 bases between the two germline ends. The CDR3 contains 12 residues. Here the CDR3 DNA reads TGTGCCGTACACGGGGGTGGCACTGAAGCTTTCTTT. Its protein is CAVHGGGTEAFF.

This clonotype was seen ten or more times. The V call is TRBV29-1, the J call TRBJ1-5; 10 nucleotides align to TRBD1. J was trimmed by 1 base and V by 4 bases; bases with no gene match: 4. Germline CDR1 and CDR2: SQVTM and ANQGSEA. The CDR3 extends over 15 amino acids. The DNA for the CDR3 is TGCAGCGTTGTTGAGGGACAGGGGAGCAATCAGCCCCAGCATTTT. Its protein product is CSVVEGQGSNQPQHF.